Presented here are 23 T cell receptor beta chains from one specimen sequenced in a study of cytomegalovirus exposure and HLA in healthy donors. Primers included in the PCR were 60 Vbeta and 13 Jbeta primers. The data were produced by immunoSEQ multiplex PCR, yet TCRdb's version contains in-frame clones alone and is incomplete. This sample has roughly 250,000 clones, with 75% to 85% found just once. What was sequenced was PBMCs. The receptors here all came from a girl aged 2-9 years in good health and CMV-seronegative.

The genes are TRBV25-1 and TRBJ2-3; 12 nucleotides line up with TRBD2. The V and J ends lost 5 bases and 1 base, in that order; junction bases with no gene match: 10. The germline gives CDR1 MGHDK, CDR2 SYGVNS. This CDR3 region has 18 residues. The CDR3 region is CASSRKLAGGPGTDTQYF. In DNA, the CDR3 is TGTGCCAGCAGTAGGAAGCTAGCGGGGGGGCCGGGCACAGATACGCAGTATTTT.

This rearrangement joins TRBV4-1 to TRBJ2-2; a possible D gene is TRBD1 (6 bases). The CDR3 length is 13 residues. Germline V gene lookup returns CDR1 MGHRA and CDR2 YSYEKL. Trimming stripped 1 base from V and 10 bases from J, with 10 bases between. DNA for the CDR3: TGCGCCAGCAGCCAAGGGGGGCGCCCGGAGCTGTTTTTT. It translates to CASSQGGRPELFF.

V and J are TRBV6-1 and TRBJ2-7, with D possibly matching TRBD1 (5 bases). The V gene lost 3 bases and the J gene lost 7 bases, with 10 bases spanning the gap. Germline values: CDR1 MNHNS, CDR2 SASEGT. The CDR3 sequence is 12 residues long. The CDR3 reads CASSDRPGEQYF. CDR3 nucleotide sequence: TGTGCCAGCAGTGACCGGCCAGGGGAGCAGTACTTC.

This chain connects TRBV5-1 to TRBJ2-3; D may be TRBD1 (6 bases). This CDR3 is built from 15 residues. Trimming shortened V by 7 bases and J by 0 bases, and 15 bases separated the two germline ends. The germline V gene encodes CDR1 SGHRS and CDR2 YFSETQ. The CDR3 DNA is TGCGCCAGCGGAACCGGGACATCTAGCACAGATACGCAGTATTTT. Translated, it gives CASGTGTSSTDTQYF.

On this clone itself: At the DNA level, this CDR3 is encoded by other sequences in the same sample as well. The J gene is TRBJ1-2, the V gene TRBV7-9; TRBD1 matches 7 bases. The germline V gene has CDR1 SEHNR and CDR2 FQNEAQ (reference sequence). There are 14 residues in the CDR3. V shed 0 bases, J shed 4 bases, and the junction held 2 bases outside the gene matches. The CDR3 region has the DNA TGTGCCAGCAGCTTAGCCCCAGGGGGCTATGGCTACACCTTC. Protein product: CASSLAPGGYGYTF.

This clone was observed a handful of times. The chain has TRBV6-5 and TRBJ2-7; TRBD2 aligns across 9 bases. V dropped 7 bases and J dropped 3; count of bases not matched to a gene: 4. Germline V gives CDR1 MNHEY, CDR2 SVGAGI. The CDR3 spans 13 residues. CDR3 nucleotides: TGTGCCAGCAAGGAGCGGGAGGTCTACGAGCAGTACTTC. Its protein is CASKEREVYEQYF.

V gene TRBV7-2 combines with J gene TRBJ2-5; the match to TRBD2 covers 11 bases. Per germline, CDR1 SGHTA and CDR2 FQGNSA. This CDR3 contains 16 residues. V lost 4 bases to trimming and J lost 0 bases; unmatched junction nucleotides: 4. The CDR3 sequence is CASSSIAGGYQETQYF. The DNA of the CDR3 is TGTGCCAGCAGCTCGATAGCGGGGGGGTACCAAGAGACCCAGTACTTC.

This chain links TRBV10-3 with TRBJ2-1, with 12 nucleotides matching TRBD2. With V trimmed by 2 bases and J by 5 bases, 4 bases remained unmatched. The germline CDR1 and CDR2 sequences are ENHRY and SYGVKD. The CDR3 has 16 amino acids. The chain's CDR3 is CAISETRTSGDNEQFF. The CDR3 bases are TGTGCCATCAGTGAGACAAGGACTAGCGGGGACAATGAGCAGTTCTTC.

CDR3 protein: CASSLGGDYGYTF. CDR3 sequence (DNA): TGTGCCAGCAGCTTGGGAGGGGACTATGGCTACACCTTC. The J gene is TRBJ1-2, the V gene TRBV9; D perhaps matches TRBD1 (5 bases). CDR1 and CDR2 from the germline V gene are SGDLS and YYNGEE. The CDR3 covers 13 residues. V lost 4 bases and J 3 bases, leaving 10 bases between the germline ends.

The gene calls are TRBV15 and TRBJ1-5; D perhaps matches TRBD1 (5 bases). Germline V gene data show CDR1 as LNHNV and CDR2 as YYDKDF (reference sequence). This CDR3 has 15 amino acids. The V end was cut by 0 bases, the J end by 6 bases, with 12 bases between. CDR3: CATSRDLGEGQPQHF. In nucleotides, the CDR3 is TGTGCCACCAGCAGAGATTTGGGGGAGGGTCAGCCCCAGCATTTT.

The rearrangement uses TRBV7-8 and TRBJ1-4; 8 positions agree with TRBD1. V trimming: 5 bases; J trimming: 8 bases; junction bases outside the gene matches: 13. The CDR3 is 16 amino acids. Germline loops: CDR1 SGHVS, CDR2 FQNEAQ. CDR3 amino acids: CASSPRPGGANEKLFF. DNA of the CDR3: TGTGCCAGCAGCCCCCGTCCAGGGGGCGCGAACGAAAAACTGTTTTTT.

The chain employs TRBV6-1 and TRBJ1-4; maybe TRBD1 (5 bases). The V gene's germline CDR1 is MNHNS and CDR2 SASEGT. The V end was cut by 2 bases, the J end by 0 bases, with 16 bases between. The CDR3 covers 18 residues. CDR3 DNA: TGTGCCAGCAGTGAATGGGGCATCTATAGAGCAACTAATGAAAAACTGTTTTTT. It encodes CASSEWGIYRATNEKLFF.

This clone was found a few times. This chain connects TRBV5-1 to TRBJ2-5; 15 bases match TRBD2. The V gene end was trimmed by 3 bases and the J gene end by 2 bases; junction bases not matched to a gene: 2. The CDR3 has 16 amino acids. CDR1 and CDR2 (germline): SGHRS, YFSETQ. CDR3 sequence: CASSSGTSGGQETQYF. For the CDR3, the DNA is TGCGCCAGCAGCTCCGGGACTAGCGGGGGGCAAGAGACCCAGTACTTC.

The CDR3 DNA follows: TGTGCCAGCAGCTTGGGGCGGAGTGGCGGGAATCAGCCCCAGCATTTT. This sequence encodes CASSLGRSGGNQPQHF. The V and J genes are TRBV5-8 and TRBJ1-5; D is ambiguous. The V gene lost 0 bases and the J gene lost 4 bases, with 14 bases spanning the gap. In germline, CDR1 is SGHTS, CDR2 YDEGEE. The CDR3 is made up of 16 amino acids.

Details on this clone: This sample also contains other DNA sequences that code for the same CDR3. The rearrangement links TRBV27 to TRBJ1-5; 7 positions agree with TRBD1. The CDR3 length is 15 residues. Germline assignment: CDR1 MNHEY and CDR2 SMNVEV (reference sequence). With 2 bases clipped from V and 0 bases from J, the junction kept 1 base outside the gene matches. CDR3: CASSLGTASNQPQHF. The CDR3 DNA sequence: TGTGCCAGCAGTTTAGGGACAGCTAGCAATCAGCCCCAGCATTTT.

The chain links TRBV13 to TRBJ2-5; 12 bases match TRBD2. This CDR3 has 16 residues. Germline lookup yields CDR1 PRHDT and CDR2 FYEKMQ (reference sequence). V shed 4 bases, J shed 7 bases, and the junction held 10 bases outside the gene matches. CDR3 region: CASSSRLAGDGGTQYF. The CDR3 region has the DNA TGTGCCAGCAGCTCCAGACTAGCGGGGGACGGAGGGACCCAGTACTTC.

Regarding this clone: The same CDR3 arises from other DNA sequences in this sample as well. The chain couples TRBV28 to TRBJ2-1; 10 nucleotides agree with TRBD1. CDR1 and CDR2 from the germline V gene are MDHEN and SYDVKM. The trim removed 6 bases at V and 4 bases at J, leaving 6 bases unmatched. This CDR3 has 15 amino acids. The CDR3 DNA is TGTGCCAGCAGCCACCGGACAGGGGGTTACAATGAGCAGTTCTTC. Translation gives CASSHRTGGYNEQFF.

About this clone itself: The sample carries other DNA sequences with the same CDR3. The rearrangement uses TRBV27 and TRBJ2-7; 11 positions match TRBD2. This CDR3 is 14 amino acids long. Trimming removed 1 base from V and 6 bases from J; junction bases left unmatched: 2. Germline V gene sequence: CDR1 MNHEY, CDR2 SMNVEV (reference sequence). CDR3 nucleotide sequence: TGTGCCAGCAGTTTATTAGCGGGGGGGCGCGAGCAGTACTTC. This sequence encodes CASSLLAGGREQYF.

The J gene is TRBJ2-1, the V gene TRBV10-3; 10 bases match TRBD1. CDR3 length equals 15 residues. The germline CDR1 and CDR2 sequences are ENHRY and SYGVKD. With 3 bases clipped from V and 6 bases from J, the junction kept 5 bases outside the gene matches. Here the CDR3 DNA reads TGTGCCATCAGTGATCGGGACAGGGGCGGCAATGAGCAGTTCTTC. It encodes CAISDRDRGGNEQFF.

This chain links TRBV6-1 with TRBJ1-2; D is unclear. The CDR3 spans 11 residues. V was clipped by 7 bases and J by 5 bases, with 8 bases between them. Germline V lookup: CDR1 MNHNS, CDR2 SASEGT. The CDR3 is CASKHEYGYTF. DNA of the CDR3: TGTGCCAGCAAGCACGAATATGGCTACACCTTC.

The chain couples TRBV5-1 to TRBJ2-2, with 9 positions matching TRBD1. Per the germline V gene, CDR1 is SGHRS and CDR2 is YFSETQ. CDR3 length equals 17 residues. The J segment lost 5 bases and the V segment lost 5 bases, leaving 13 bases of the junction unmatched. The CDR3 nucleotides are TGCGCCAGCAGTACCATCTCCGGGACAGGGCTTACCGGGGAGCTGTTTTTT. Its translation is CASSTISGTGLTGELFF.

This chain connects TRBV7-9 to TRBJ2-7; 8 bases are shared with TRBD1. With V trimmed by 4 bases and J by 1 base, 6 bases remained unmatched. Germline V gene data show CDR1 as SEHNR and CDR2 as FQNEAQ (reference sequence). This CDR3 comprises 15 residues. Here the CDR3 DNA reads TGTGCCAGCAGCTCTGGACAGGGCAGGTCCTACGAGCAGTACTTC. Translated, it gives CASSSGQGRSYEQYF.

V and J are TRBV7-9 and TRBJ1-2; 10 nucleotides agree with TRBD1. The CDR3 is 15 amino acids. Germline CDR1 SEHNR, CDR2 FQNEAQ (reference sequence). Trimming removed 4 bases from V and 3 bases from J; junction bases left unmatched: 5. CDR3: CASSSGQGGDYGYTF. CDR3 coding DNA: TGTGCCAGCAGCTCCGGACAGGGGGGGGACTATGGCTACACCTTC.